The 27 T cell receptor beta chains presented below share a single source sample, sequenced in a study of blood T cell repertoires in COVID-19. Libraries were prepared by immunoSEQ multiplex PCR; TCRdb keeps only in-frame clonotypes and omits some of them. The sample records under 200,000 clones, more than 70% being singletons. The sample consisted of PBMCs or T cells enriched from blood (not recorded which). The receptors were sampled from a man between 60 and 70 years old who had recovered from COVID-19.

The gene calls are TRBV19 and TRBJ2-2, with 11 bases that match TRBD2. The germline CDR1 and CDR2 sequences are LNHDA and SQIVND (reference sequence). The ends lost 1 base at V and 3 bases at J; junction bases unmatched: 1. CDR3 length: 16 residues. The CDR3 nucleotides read TGTGCCAGTAGTATAGGGACTAGCGGGTACACCGGGGAGCTGTTTTTT. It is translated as CASSIGTSGYTGELFF.

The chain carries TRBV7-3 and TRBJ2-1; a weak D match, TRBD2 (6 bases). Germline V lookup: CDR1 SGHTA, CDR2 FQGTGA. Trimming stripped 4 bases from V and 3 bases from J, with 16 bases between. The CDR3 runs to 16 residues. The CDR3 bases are TGTGCCAGCAGCTCGTTAGCGGACCAGGGCTACAATGAGCAGTTCTTC. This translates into CASSSLADQGYNEQFF.

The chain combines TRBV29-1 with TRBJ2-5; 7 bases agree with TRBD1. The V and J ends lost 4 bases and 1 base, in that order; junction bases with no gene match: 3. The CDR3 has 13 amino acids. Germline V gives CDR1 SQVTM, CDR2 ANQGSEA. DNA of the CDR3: TGCAGCGTTGTCGGACAGGTCCAAGAGACCCAGTACTTC. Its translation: CSVVGQVQETQYF. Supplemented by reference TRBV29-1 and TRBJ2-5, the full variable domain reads SAVISQKPSRDICQRGTSLTIQCQVDSQVTMMFWYRQQPGQSLTLIATANQGSEATYESGFVIDKFPISRPNLTFSTLTVSNMSPEDSSIYLCSVVGQVQETQYFGPGTRLLVL.

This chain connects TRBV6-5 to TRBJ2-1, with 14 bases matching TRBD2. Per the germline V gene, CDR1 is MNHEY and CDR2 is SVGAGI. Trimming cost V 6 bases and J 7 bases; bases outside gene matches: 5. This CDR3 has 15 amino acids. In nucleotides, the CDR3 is TGTGCCAGCAGCCAGACTAGCGGGGGGGCGAATGAGCAGTTCTTC. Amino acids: CASSQTSGGANEQFF.

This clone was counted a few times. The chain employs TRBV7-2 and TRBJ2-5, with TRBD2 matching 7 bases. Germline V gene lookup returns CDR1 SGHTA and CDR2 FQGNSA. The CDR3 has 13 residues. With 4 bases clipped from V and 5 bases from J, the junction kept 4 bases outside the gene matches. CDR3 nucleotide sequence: TGTGCCAGCAGCTCCAGCGGGGAGGAGACCCAGTACTTC. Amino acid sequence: CASSSSGEETQYF.

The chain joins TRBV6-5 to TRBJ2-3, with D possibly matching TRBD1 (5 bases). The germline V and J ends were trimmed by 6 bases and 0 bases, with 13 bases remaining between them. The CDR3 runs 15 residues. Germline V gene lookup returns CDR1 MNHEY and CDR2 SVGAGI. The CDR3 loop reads CASSYDRPSTDTQYF. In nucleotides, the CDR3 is TGTGCCAGCAGCTACGACAGACCTAGCACAGATACGCAGTATTTT.

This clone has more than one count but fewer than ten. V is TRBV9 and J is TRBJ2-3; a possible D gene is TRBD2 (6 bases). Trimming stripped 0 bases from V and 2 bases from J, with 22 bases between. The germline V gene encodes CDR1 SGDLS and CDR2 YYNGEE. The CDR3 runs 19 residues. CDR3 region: CASSVEGGGTGIYTDTQYF. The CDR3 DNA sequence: TGTGCCAGCAGCGTAGAGGGAGGCGGAACCGGGATCTACACAGATACGCAGTATTTT.

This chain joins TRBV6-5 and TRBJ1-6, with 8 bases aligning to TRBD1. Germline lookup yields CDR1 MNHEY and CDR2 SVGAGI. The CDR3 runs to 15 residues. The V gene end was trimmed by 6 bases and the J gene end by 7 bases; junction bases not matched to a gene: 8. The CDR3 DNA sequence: TGTGCCAGCAGGGGTACAGGGGGTTGGAATTCACCCCTCCACTTT. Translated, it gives CASRGTGGWNSPLHF.

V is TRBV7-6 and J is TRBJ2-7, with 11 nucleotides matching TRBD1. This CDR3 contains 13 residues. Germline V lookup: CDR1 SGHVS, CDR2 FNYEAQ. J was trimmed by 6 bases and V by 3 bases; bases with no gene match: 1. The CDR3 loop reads CASSLDRGREQYF. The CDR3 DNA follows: TGTGCCAGCAGCTTGGACAGGGGGCGCGAGCAGTACTTC.

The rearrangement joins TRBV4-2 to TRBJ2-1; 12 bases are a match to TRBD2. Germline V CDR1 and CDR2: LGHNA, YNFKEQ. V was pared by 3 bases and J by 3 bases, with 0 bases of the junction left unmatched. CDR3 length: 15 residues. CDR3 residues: CASSQTSGGYNEQFF. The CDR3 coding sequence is TGTGCCAGCAGCCAGACTAGCGGGGGCTACAATGAGCAGTTCTTC.

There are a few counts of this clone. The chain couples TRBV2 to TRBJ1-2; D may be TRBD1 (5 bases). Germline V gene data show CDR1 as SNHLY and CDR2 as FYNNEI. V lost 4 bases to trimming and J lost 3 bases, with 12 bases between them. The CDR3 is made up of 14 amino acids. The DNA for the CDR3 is TGTGCCAGCAGTGGGCGGGGGTACGACTATGGCTACACCTTC. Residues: CASSGRGYDYGYTF.

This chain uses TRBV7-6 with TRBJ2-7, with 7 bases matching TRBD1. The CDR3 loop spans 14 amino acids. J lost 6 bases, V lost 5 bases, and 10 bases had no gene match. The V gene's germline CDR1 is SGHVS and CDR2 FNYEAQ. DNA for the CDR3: TGTGCCAGCAGCCCTGGGACAGTCCTTCGCGAGCAGTACTTC. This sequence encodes CASSPGTVLREQYF. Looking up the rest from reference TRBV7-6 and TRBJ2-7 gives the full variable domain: GAGVSQSPRYKVTKRGQDVALRCDPISGHVSLYWYRQALGQGPEFLTYFNYEAQQDKSGLPNDRFSAERPEGSISTLTIQRTEQRDSAMYRCASSPGTVLREQYFGPGTRLTVT.

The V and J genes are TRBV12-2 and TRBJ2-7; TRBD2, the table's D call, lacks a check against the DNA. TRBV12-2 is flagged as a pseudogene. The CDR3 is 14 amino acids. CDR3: CASRSTSGGPEQYF. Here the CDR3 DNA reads TGTGCAAGTCGCTCGACTAGCGGGGGGCCCGAGCAGTACTTC.

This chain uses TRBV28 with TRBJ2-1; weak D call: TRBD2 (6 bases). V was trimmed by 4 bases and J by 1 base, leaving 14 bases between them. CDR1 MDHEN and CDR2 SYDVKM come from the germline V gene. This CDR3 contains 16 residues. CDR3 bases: TGTGCCAGCAGTTCCTATTCTAGCGAGTCCTACAATGAGCAGTTCTTC. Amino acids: CASSSYSSESYNEQFF.

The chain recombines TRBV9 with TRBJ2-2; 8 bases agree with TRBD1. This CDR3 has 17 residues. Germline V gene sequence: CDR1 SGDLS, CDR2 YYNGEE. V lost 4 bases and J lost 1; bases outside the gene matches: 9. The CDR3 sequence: CASSLNPDRENTGELFF. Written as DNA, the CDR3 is TGTGCCAGCAGCTTAAACCCGGACAGGGAGAACACCGGGGAGCTGTTTTTT.

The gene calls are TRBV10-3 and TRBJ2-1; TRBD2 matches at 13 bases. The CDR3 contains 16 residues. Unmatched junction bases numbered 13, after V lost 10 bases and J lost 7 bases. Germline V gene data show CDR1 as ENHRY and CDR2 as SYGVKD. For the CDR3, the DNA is TGTGCCACCGAAACCCCGACTAGCGGGGGGAAGAATGAGCAGTTCTTC. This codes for CATETPTSGGKNEQFF.

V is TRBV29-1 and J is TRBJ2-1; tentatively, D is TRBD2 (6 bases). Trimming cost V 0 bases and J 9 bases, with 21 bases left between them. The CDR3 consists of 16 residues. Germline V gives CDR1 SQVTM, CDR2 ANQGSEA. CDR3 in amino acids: CSVEDSGPRGRTEQFF. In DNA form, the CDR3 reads TGCAGCGTTGAAGATTCCGGGCCGCGGGGCCGGACTGAGCAGTTCTTC.

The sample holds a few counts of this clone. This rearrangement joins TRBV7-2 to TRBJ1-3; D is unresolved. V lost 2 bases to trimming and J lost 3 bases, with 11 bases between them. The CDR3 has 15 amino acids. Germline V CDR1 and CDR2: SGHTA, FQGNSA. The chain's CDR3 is CASSLFFLSGNTIYF. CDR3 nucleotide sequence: TGTGCCAGCAGCTTATTTTTCCTTAGTGGAAACACCATATATTTT.

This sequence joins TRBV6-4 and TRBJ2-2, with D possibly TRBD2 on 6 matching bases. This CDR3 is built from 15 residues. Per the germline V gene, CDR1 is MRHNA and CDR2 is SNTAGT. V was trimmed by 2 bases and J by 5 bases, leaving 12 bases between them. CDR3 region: CASSDQPGTTGELFF. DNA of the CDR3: TGTGCCAGCAGTGACCAACCTGGGACTACCGGGGAGCTGTTTTTT.

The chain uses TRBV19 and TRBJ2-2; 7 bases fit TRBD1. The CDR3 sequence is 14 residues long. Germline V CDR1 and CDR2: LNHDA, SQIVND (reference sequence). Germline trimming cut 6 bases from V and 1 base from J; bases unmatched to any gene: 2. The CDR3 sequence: CASRTGVNTGELFF. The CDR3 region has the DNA TGTGCCAGTAGAACAGGGGTGAACACCGGGGAGCTGTTTTTT.

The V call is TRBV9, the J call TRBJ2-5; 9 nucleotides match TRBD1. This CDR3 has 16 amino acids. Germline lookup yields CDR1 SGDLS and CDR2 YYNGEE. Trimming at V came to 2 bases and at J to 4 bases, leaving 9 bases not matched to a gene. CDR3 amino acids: CASSVNRQGETETQYF. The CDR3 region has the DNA TGTGCCAGCAGCGTGAACCGACAGGGGGAGACAGAGACCCAGTACTTC.

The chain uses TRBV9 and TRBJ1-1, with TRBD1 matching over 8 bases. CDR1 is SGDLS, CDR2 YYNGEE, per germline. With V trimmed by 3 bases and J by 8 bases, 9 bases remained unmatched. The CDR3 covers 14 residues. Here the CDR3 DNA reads TGTGCCAGCAGCGCCGGACAGGGAACTAGGGAAGCTTTCTTT. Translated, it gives CASSAGQGTREAFF.

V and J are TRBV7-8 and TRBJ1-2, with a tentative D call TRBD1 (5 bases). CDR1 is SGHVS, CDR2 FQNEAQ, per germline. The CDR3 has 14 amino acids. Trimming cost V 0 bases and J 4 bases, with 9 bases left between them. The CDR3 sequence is CASSLAQGTYGYTF. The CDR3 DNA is TGTGCCAGCAGCTTAGCGCAGGGCACCTATGGCTACACCTTC.

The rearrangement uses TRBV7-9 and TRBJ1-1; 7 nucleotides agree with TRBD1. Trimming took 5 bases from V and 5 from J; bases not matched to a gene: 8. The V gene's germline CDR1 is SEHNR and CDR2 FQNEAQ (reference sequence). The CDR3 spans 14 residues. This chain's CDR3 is CASSAGQARTEAFF. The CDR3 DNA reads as TGTGCCAGCAGCGCTGGACAGGCGAGGACTGAAGCTTTCTTT.

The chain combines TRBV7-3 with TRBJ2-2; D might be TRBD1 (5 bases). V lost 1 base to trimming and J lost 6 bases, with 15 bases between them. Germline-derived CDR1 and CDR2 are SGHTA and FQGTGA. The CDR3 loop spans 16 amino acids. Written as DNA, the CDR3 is TGTGCCAGCAGCTTAAGCCCCTCACGACAGTCCGGGGAGCTGTTTTTT. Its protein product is CASSLSPSRQSGELFF.

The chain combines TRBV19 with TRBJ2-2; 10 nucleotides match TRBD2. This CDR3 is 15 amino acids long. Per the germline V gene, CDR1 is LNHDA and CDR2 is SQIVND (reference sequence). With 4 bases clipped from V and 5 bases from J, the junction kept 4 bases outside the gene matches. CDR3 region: CASSKTAGGTGELFF. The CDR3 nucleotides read TGTGCCAGTAGTAAAACAGCGGGGGGGACCGGGGAGCTGTTTTTT.

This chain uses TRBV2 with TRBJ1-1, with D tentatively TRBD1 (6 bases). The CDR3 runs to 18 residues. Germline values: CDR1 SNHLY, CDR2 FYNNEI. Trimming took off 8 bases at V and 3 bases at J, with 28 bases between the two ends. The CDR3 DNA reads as TGTGCCAGCGGTACCTCAGGGGTCCCATTAAGCGTGGACACTGAAGCTTTCTTT. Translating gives CASGTSGVPLSVDTEAFF.